A single sample gave rise to the 8 T cell receptor beta chains below, sequenced in a study of CD4+ T cells in melanoma. TCRdb's table, derived via immunoSEQ multiplex PCR, lists solely in-frame clones and lacks some. The data contain more than 20,000 clones, roughly four fifths of them singletons. The sequencing input was cells from a culture (not recorded whether cultured in vitro). All receptors come from a human donor with melanoma.

This clone occurred a few times. This rearrangement joins TRBV7-8 to TRBJ2-1; no clear D gene. CDR3 length: 14 amino acids. With 5 bases removed from V and 0 bases from J, the gap between germline ends came to 8 bases. Per germline, CDR1 SGHVS and CDR2 FQNEAQ. The CDR3, as DNA: TGTGCCAGCAGCCCTATGAGCTCCTACAATGAGCAGTTCTTC. Translated: CASSPMSSYNEQFF.

J is TRBJ2-1 and V is TRBV5-4; no reliable D call. The germline CDR1 and CDR2 sequences are SGHNT and YYREEE (reference sequence). V lost 0 bases to trimming and J lost 9 bases, with 10 bases between them. CDR3 length: 13 amino acids. The CDR3 nucleotides read TGTGCCAGCAGCTTGGACCAGCTGGGTGAGCAGTTCTTC. Translating it yields CASSLDQLGEQFF.

V is TRBV19 and J is TRBJ2-6; no clear D gene. CDR1 and CDR2 from the germline V gene are LNHDA and SQIVND (reference sequence). The CDR3 is 16 residues long. Trimming cost V 4 bases and J 0 bases, with 10 bases left between them. The CDR3 coding sequence is TGTGCCAGTAGTAAGCGCAGCTTCTCTGGGGCCAACGTCCTGACTTTC. It is translated as CASSKRSFSGANVLTF.

The chain's CDR3 is CASSQEGDGWNTGELFF. Written as DNA, the CDR3 is TGTGCCAGCAGCCAAGAAGGGGACGGGTGGAACACCGGGGAGCTGTTTTTT. This chain links TRBV4-2 with TRBJ2-2; D is possibly TRBD1 or TRBD2 (5 bases each). This CDR3 is 17 amino acids long. Per germline, CDR1 LGHNA and CDR2 YNFKEQ. V lost 0 bases and J lost 1, with 12 bases in between.

The V and J genes are TRBV29-1 and TRBJ2-3, with TRBD2 matching over 10 bases. The length of the CDR3 is 15 residues. Per germline, CDR1 SQVTM and CDR2 ANQGSEA. J gave up 2 bases and V 4 bases, and 6 bases lay outside the gene matches. The CDR3 sequence: CSVVPAGGYTDTQYF. For the CDR3, the DNA is TGCAGCGTTGTCCCAGCGGGGGGGTACACAGATACGCAGTATTTT.

J is TRBJ2-1 and V is TRBV5-5; D is unresolved. Germline V gene data show CDR1 as SGHKS and CDR2 as YYEKEE (reference sequence). This CDR3 has 11 amino acids. With 4 bases removed from V and 9 bases from J, the gap between germline ends came to 8 bases. The CDR3 DNA is TGTGCCAGCAGCCCGGGCAGTGAGCAGTTCTTC. Translation gives CASSPGSEQFF.

The chain couples TRBV6-1 to TRBJ1-4; D call uncertain. CDR1 MNHNS and CDR2 SASEGT come from the germline V gene. The CDR3 sequence is 13 residues long. With 7 bases removed from V and 8 bases from J, the gap between germline ends came to 14 bases. The DNA of the CDR3 is TGTGCCAGCACTGGGTTCACCTCCGAAAAACTGTTTTTT. It is translated as CASTGFTSEKLFF.

V is TRBV5-1 and J is TRBJ2-1; tentative D call: TRBD2 (5 bases). The CDR3 is 16 amino acids. V lost 0 bases and J 2 bases, leaving 12 bases between the germline ends. CDR1 is SGHRS and CDR2 is YFSETQ in the germline V gene. The CDR3 loop reads CASSLAAAGPYNEQFF. The CDR3 DNA is TGCGCCAGCAGCTTGGCCGCGGCGGGTCCCTACAATGAGCAGTTCTTC.